This is a list of T cell receptor beta chains from one sample in a study of Ad26.COV2.S vaccination and SARS-CoV-2 variants. Repertoires were generated with immunoSEQ multiplex PCR, while TCRdb's copy carries only in-frame clones and drops some. The sample contains roughly 500,000 clones, around nine tenths of which appear only once. Sequences were derived from peripheral blood, sampled in a trial of Ad26.COV2.S vaccine versus placebo. These receptor sequences come from a person between 18 and 60 years old who received the Ad26.COV2.S COVID-19 vaccine or a placebo. The CDR3 runs from the conserved cysteine through the conserved F or W. D genes are given only for firm matches. Some rows have no size entry. The others give once, few or many, or a class for an expanded clone.

>TRBJ2-5|-|TRBV29-1|TRBD2
TGCAGCGTCGGGGAGGGCCGCTTGGAGACCCAGTACTTC
CSVGEGRLETQYF
>TRBJ2-4|-|TRBV6-2/TRBV6-3|TRBD2
TGTGCCAGCAGCAGAACTAGCGGAGGGGGGAACATTCAGTACTTC
CASSRTSGGGNIQYF
>TRBJ2-7|few|TRBV14|TRBD2
TGTGCCAGCAGCCCGAGCGGGGCGGGCCCTCCCTACGAGCAGTACTTC
CASSPSGAGPPYEQYF
>TRBJ2-1|-|TRBV7-9|-
TGTGCCAGCAGCTCAACTAGCTCCTCTCTGAGTGAGCAGTTCTTC
CASSSTSSSLSEQFF
>TRBJ2-2|-|TRBV30|-
TGTGCCTGGAGTGTACAAGTGAACACCGGGGAGCTGTTTTTT
CAWSVQVNTGELFF
>TRBJ2-3|-|TRBV4-2|-
TGTGCCAGCAGCCAAGAAGCGGGTGATACGCAGTATTTT
CASSQEAGDTQYF
>TRBJ1-5|-|TRBV2|-
TGTGCCAGCAGTGTCGGGAGGGTCGACAATCAGCCCCAGCATTTT
CASSVGRVDNQPQHF
>TRBJ2-3|-|TRBV4-3|-
TGCGCCAGCAGCCAAGATGGGGGAATTACGCAGTATTTT
CASSQDGGITQYF
>TRBJ2-7|-|TRBV5-6|TRBD1
TGTGCCAGCAGCTTACAGGGGCCCTACGAGCAGTACTTC
CASSLQGPYEQYF
>TRBJ2-7|-|TRBV28|-
TGTGCCAGCACCCATCACCGGGACATTGGCCGGTACGAGCAGTACTTC
CASTHHRDIGRYEQYF
>TRBJ1-6|-|TRBV6-1|-
TGTGCCAGCAGTGAATTTATCGGGGGGCGGTCACCCCTCCACTTT
CASSEFIGGRSPLHF
>TRBJ2-7|-|TRBV30|-
TGTGCCTGGAGTACTGCGCGGGACGGGGAGCAGTACTTC
CAWSTARDGEQYF
>TRBJ2-7|-|TRBV9|-
TGTGCCAGCACCCCCGGAGGCCGCTCCTACGAGCAGTACTTC
CASTPGGRSYEQYF
>TRBJ1-5|few|TRBV29-1|-
TGCAGCGTTGAAAGAGGGGAGGGTCAGCCCCAGCATTTT
CSVERGEGQPQHF
>TRBJ2-3|-|TRBV20-1|-
TGCAGTGCTAGTAGGCGGGGTCCTAGCACAGATACGCAGTATTTT
CSASRRGPSTDTQYF
>TRBJ2-3|once|TRBV5-4|-
TGTGCCAGCAGCTTGGTGTCCGGTACGCAGTATTTT
CASSLVSGTQYF
>TRBJ2-1|-|TRBV28|TRBD2
TGTGCCAGCATCGGGGGGAGGGGCTGGATAAATGAGCAGTTCTTC
CASIGGRGWINEQFF
>TRBJ1-2|once|TRBV6-2/TRBV6-3|-
TGTGCCAGCAGTTACTACGGGAACTATGGCTACACCTTC
CASSYYGNYGYTF
>TRBJ2-1|-|TRBV19|TRBD2
TGTGCCAGTAGTACGTTAGCGGGAGGGGAGAGAGGCAATGAGCAGTTCTTC
CASSTLAGGERGNEQFF
>TRBJ1-1|many|TRBV24-1|-
TGTGCCACCAGTCCGGGAACTAACACTGAAGCTTTCTTT
CATSPGTNTEAFF
>TRBJ2-1|-|TRBV7-2|-
TGTGCCAGCAGCACTGCCAGGGGGGGGTCCTACAATGAGCAGTTCTTC
CASSTARGGSYNEQFF
>TRBJ1-6|-|TRBV6-6|TRBD1
TGTGCCAGCAGGGGGACAGGGGGTAATTCACCCCTCCACTTT
CASRGTGGNSPLHF
>TRBJ1-2|-|TRBV30|-
TGTGCCTGGAGTGGGGTTCGTTATGGCTACACCTTC
CAWSGVRYGYTF
>TRBJ2-2|once|TRBV5-6|-
TGTGCCAGCAGCTTGGAAAGAGGCGGCGGGGAGCTGTTTTTT
CASSLERGGGELFF
>TRBJ1-1|once|TRBV5-4|-
TGTGCCAGCAGCTTGGCCAAGTTGAACACTGAAGCTTTCTTT
CASSLAKLNTEAFF
>TRBJ2-3|-|TRBV19|-
TGTGCCAGTAGTATGGTCCTAGCGCATACAGATACGCAGTATTTT
CASSMVLAHTDTQYF
>TRBJ2-3|-|TRBV4-1|TRBD2
TGCGCCAGCAGCCAGTATCCTGCGACTAGCGGGAGGTACACAGATACGCAGTATTTT
CASSQYPATSGRYTDTQYF
>TRBJ2-2|-|TRBV4-2|-
TGTGCCAGCAGCCAAGATGGACCTCCTAACACCGGGGAGCTGTTTTTT
CASSQDGPPNTGELFF
>TRBJ1-3|-|TRBV9|-
TGTGCCAGCAGCGTTGCGGGGGCAGACTCTGGAAACACCATATATTTT
CASSVAGADSGNTIYF
>TRBJ1-1|-|TRBV10-3|TRBD1
TGTGCCATCAGAATCCGGGACAGTGAAGCTTTCTTT
CAIRIRDSEAFF
>TRBJ1-4|-|TRBV18|TRBD1
TGTGCCAGCTCACAGACAGGGGGGGCCCAGTCAAATGAAAAACTGTTTTTT
CASSQTGGAQSNEKLFF
>TRBJ2-7|-|TRBV11-3|TRBD2
TGTGCCAGCAGCCTCACGGGGACTACCGAGCAGTACTTC
CASSLTGTTEQYF